This TCR beta chain was observed in a study of T cells in Graves' hyperthyroidism and ophthalmopathy. Turning to the study itself: Staff took peripheral blood when the initial diagnosis was made, before any treatment began.

RNA transcripts were the template for amplifying TCR beta CDR3 regions. The HTBI set primed first-round TCR CDR3 RT-PCR. TCRdb re-called the multiplex PCR reads through MiXCR, storing one row per CDR3 protein. This table has about 210,000 distinct CDR3 sequences, 15% to 20% appearing once. Patients aged 18 to 65 had newly diagnosed hyperthyroidism lasting under 2 months. Patients showing uncontrolled infection, other autoimmune disease, pregnancy or lactation were ineligible. Trimming at V came to 4 bases and at J to 5 bases, leaving 16 bases not matched to a gene. CDR1 is DFQATT, CDR2 SNEGSKA, per germline (reference sequence). The CDR3 is 17 residues long. This clonotype was seen repeatedly, ten times or more.

Specimen: blood. The J gene is TRBJ2-5, the V gene TRBV20-1; 10 bases agree with TRBD2. The receptor comes from a man aged 50 or older with Graves' hyperthyroidism. The CDR3 reads CSANALAGADGGETQYF. The CDR3 region has the DNA TGCAGTGCTAACGCCCTAGCGGGAGCAGACGGGGGGGAGACCCAGTACTTC.